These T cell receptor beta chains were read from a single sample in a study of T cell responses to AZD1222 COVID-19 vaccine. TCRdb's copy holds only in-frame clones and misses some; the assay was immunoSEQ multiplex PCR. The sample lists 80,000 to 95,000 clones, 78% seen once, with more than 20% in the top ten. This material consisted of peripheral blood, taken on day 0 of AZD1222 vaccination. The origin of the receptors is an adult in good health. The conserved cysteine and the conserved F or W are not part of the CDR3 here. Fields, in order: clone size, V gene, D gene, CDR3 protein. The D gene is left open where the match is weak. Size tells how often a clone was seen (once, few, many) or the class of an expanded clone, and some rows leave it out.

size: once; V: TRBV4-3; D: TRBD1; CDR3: ASSQVGTDLTDTQY
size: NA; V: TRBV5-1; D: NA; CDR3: ASSSPRLSEQY
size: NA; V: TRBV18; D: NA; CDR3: ASSPREYSNQPQH
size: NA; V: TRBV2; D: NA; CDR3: ASREDNYSNQPQH
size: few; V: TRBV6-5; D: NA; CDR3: ASSYRGSSTDTQY
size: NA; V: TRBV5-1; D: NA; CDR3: ASSPRGGEQY
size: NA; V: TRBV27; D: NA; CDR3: ASSRAGGYNEQF
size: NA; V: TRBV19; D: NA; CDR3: ASSKKGLTGLNEKLF
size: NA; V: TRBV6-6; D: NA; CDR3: ASSPRTGTTSNQPQH
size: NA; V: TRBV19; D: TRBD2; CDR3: ASSSLAGVYNEQF
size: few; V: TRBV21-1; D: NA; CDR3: ASSIKEEVPGPADTDTQY
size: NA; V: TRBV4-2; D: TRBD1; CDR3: ASSQGQGGYGYT
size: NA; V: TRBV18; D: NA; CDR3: ASSPLSGKEAF
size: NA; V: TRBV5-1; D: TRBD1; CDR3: ASTEGQGVYYEQY
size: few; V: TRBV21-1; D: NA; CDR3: ASTSKTSEDSYNEQF
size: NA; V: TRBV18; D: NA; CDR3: ASSPGGPVSNQPQH
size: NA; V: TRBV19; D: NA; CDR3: ASSMNRQETQY
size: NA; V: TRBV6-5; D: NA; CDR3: ASSYSYGSFDGYT
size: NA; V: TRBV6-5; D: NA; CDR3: ASSYQGNYGYT
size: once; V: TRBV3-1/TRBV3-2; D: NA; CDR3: ASSQGTPAETQY
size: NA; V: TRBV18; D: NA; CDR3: ASSPRQGNQPQH
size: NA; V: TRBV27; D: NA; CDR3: ASSLEGNYGYT
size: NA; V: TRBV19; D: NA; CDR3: ASSLNRNNEQF
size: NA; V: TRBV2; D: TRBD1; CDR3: ASFGTASGYT
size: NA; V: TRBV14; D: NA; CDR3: ASSQDWGYT
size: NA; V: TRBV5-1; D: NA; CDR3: ASSNIQGMETQY
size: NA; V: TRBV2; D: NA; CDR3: ASSEESREKLF
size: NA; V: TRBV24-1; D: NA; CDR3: ATSDFSGNQPQH
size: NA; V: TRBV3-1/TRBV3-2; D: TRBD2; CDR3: ASSKGLVDTGELF
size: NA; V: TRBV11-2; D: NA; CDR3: ASSSEFLEQY
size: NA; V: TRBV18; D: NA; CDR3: ASSSGSGAGYT
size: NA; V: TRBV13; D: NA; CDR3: ASSSSGGTDTQY
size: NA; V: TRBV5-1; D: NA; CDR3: ASSLASPGTDTQY
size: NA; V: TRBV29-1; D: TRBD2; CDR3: SVGEGYEQY
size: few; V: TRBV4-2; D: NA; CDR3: ASSQSMGQETQY
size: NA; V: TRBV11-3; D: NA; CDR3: ASSPWGQPYEQY
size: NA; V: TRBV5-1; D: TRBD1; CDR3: ASSSGQGRTEAF
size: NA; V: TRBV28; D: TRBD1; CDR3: ASSLGTGGSVFGDTQY
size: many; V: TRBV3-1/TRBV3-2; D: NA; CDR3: ASFQTGELF
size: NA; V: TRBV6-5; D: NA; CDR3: ASSPTSSFYQPQH
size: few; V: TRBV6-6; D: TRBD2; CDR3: ASSSGTSSEQF
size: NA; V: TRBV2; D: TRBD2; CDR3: ASSFSGGGDTQY
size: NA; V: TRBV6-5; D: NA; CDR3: ASSPGRDGYT
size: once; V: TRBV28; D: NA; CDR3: ASSRQAMASPLH
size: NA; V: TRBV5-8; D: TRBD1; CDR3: ASSRDRAVKTQY
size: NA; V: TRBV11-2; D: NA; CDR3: ASSLDGNAYYNEQF
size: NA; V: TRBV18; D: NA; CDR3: ASSPGTLANEQF
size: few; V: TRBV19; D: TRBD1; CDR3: ASSPGTGRSYGYT
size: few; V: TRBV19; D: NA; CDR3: ASSRTDLSNYGYT
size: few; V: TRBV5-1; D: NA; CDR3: ASSLSIGGNQPQH
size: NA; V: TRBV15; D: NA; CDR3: ATSRRELGETQY